The 9 T cell receptor beta chains given below trace back to one sample, sequenced in a study of T-cell reconstitution after alpha-beta-depleted transplantation in children. Preparation of the TCRbeta library used unique molecular identifiers. TCRdb itself ran the PCR reads through MiXCR, one entry per CDR3 protein. The data contain approximately 85,000 distinct CDR3 sequences, 13% to 15% of them singletons. Sequenced material: PBMCs, mostly from graft donor cells, taken 180 days after TCRalphabeta/CD19-depleted stem cell transplant. The receptors were sampled from a male patient under 10 years old who had a stem cell transplant for acute lymphoblastic leukemia, so the T cells may come from the graft donor.

This clonotype showed up just a few times. The chain carries TRBV5-1 and TRBJ2-1; 9 bases are shared with TRBD2. This CDR3 is built from 15 residues. Trimming at V came to 4 bases and at J to 6 bases, leaving 8 bases not matched to a gene. Germline V gives CDR1 SGHRS, CDR2 YFSETQ. The CDR3 DNA reads as TGCGCCAGCAGCCCCGTAGCGGGAGCCTCCAATGAGCAGTTCTTC. Amino acids: CASSPVAGASNEQFF.

The chain links TRBV6-5 to TRBJ2-3; D is ambiguous. CDR3 size: 16 residues. Trimming removed 0 bases at V and 0 bases at J, with 10 bases between. Per the germline V gene, CDR1 is MNHEY and CDR2 is SVGAGI. For the CDR3, the DNA is TGTGCCAGCAGTTACTCGAGATCGGCTAGCACAGATACGCAGTATTTT. This sequence encodes CASSYSRSASTDTQYF.

The genes are TRBV5-1 and TRBJ1-2; D might be TRBD1 (6 bases). The length of the CDR3 is 16 residues. V shed 0 bases and J shed 8 bases, with 20 bases lying between them. The germline V gene has CDR1 SGHRS and CDR2 YFSETQ. The CDR3 DNA is TGCGCCAGCAGCTTGGTTCCCGGGACACCGGACGTGGGCTACACCTTC. Translated: CASSLVPGTPDVGYTF.

This clonotype showed up many times. Here the CDR3 reads CASSLGPKDIQYF. The CDR3 DNA sequence: TGTGCCAGCAGCTTGGGACCTAAGGACATTCAGTACTTC. The rearrangement links TRBV5-5 to TRBJ2-4; D remains unclear. Trimming stripped 0 bases from V and 8 bases from J, with 9 bases between. Germline V CDR1 and CDR2: SGHKS, YYEKEE (reference sequence). This CDR3 has 13 residues.

The chain has TRBV28 and TRBJ2-1; TRBD2 might be the D (6 bases). The V gene lost 2 bases and the J gene lost 3 bases, with 14 bases spanning the gap. The CDR3 sequence is 16 residues long. Germline V gives CDR1 MDHEN, CDR2 SYDVKM. CDR3 amino acids: CASSLMEGFLYNEQFF. CDR3 DNA: TGTGCCAGCAGTTTAATGGAGGGATTTCTCTACAATGAGCAGTTCTTC.

In its sample, this clonotype was seen many times. J is TRBJ2-5 and V is TRBV7-9; 10 bases fit TRBD1. The CDR3 spans 13 residues. The V gene end was trimmed by 8 bases and the J gene end by 10 bases; junction bases not matched to a gene: 10. The germline CDR1 and CDR2 sequences are SEHNR and FQNEAQ (reference sequence). The CDR3 protein is CASRQGAARDQYF. The CDR3 DNA follows: TGTGCCAGCCGACAGGGGGCCGCTCGGGACCAGTACTTC.

The V call is TRBV20-1, the J call TRBJ2-7, with 9 positions matching TRBD1. The germline V gene encodes CDR1 DFQATT and CDR2 SNEGSKA (reference sequence). This CDR3 is 14 amino acids long. The trim removed 6 bases at V and 1 base at J, leaving 7 bases unmatched. The CDR3 DNA follows: TGCAGTGCGCCTGGGACAGGGAAATCCTACGAGCAGTACTTC. This encodes CSAPGTGKSYEQYF.

This clonotype appeared a few times. The V call is TRBV27, the J call TRBJ1-2, with 8 bases aligning to TRBD1. Per the germline V gene, CDR1 is MNHEY and CDR2 is SMNVEV (reference sequence). The CDR3 is 17 amino acids. J was trimmed by 6 bases and V by 5 bases; bases with no gene match: 17. The CDR3 DNA follows: TGTGCCAGCAGTCCCAGGGGGACAGGCGCCGGGAAGGATGGCTACACCTTC. Translating it yields CASSPRGTGAGKDGYTF.

This clonotype was counted only a few times. The gene calls are TRBV20-1 and TRBJ1-2; D gene uncertain. Trimming left V 3 bases short and J 8 bases short, with 10 bases between. The CDR3 spans 11 residues. Germline V lookup: CDR1 DFQATT, CDR2 SNEGSKA (reference sequence). The chain's CDR3 is CSASVVQGYTF. The CDR3 DNA reads as TGCAGTGCTAGCGTGGTCCAGGGCTACACCTTC.